This is a list of T cell receptor beta chains from one sample in a study of T cell responses to AZD1222 COVID-19 vaccine. Measured with immunoSEQ multiplex PCR; TCRdb has only the in-frame clones, and not every one. The sample carries roughly 110,000 clones, more than 80% recorded once. The sample was peripheral blood, taken on day 0 of AZD1222 vaccination. The origin of the receptors is an adult in good health. Both conserved end residues are part of each CDR3. Fields, in order: clone size, D gene, J gene, V gene, CDR3 protein, CDR3 DNA. A D gene is named only where the DNA matches it firmly. For some rows the clone size is stated as once, few or many, or as a class when expanded; others skip it.

abundance: -; d_gene: -; j_gene: TRBJ1-4; v_gene: TRBV19; CDR3aa: CASSIQVQEEEKLFF; CDR3nt: TGTGCCAGTAGTATTCAGGTACAGGAAGAAGAAAAACTGTTTTTT
abundance: -; d_gene: -; j_gene: TRBJ1-2; v_gene: TRBV30; CDR3aa: CARVEVNYGYTF; CDR3nt: TGTGCCCGGGTTGAAGTTAACTATGGCTACACCTTC
abundance: once; d_gene: -; j_gene: TRBJ1-2; v_gene: TRBV28; CDR3aa: CASSLEGSPAYGYTF; CDR3nt: TGTGCCAGCAGCCTGGAGGGCAGTCCTGCTTATGGCTACACCTTC
abundance: -; d_gene: TRBD1; j_gene: TRBJ1-1; v_gene: TRBV10-3; CDR3aa: CAISVDRGYTEAFF; CDR3nt: TGTGCCATCAGTGTTGACAGGGGTTACACTGAAGCTTTCTTT
abundance: -; d_gene: -; j_gene: TRBJ1-4; v_gene: TRBV5-4; CDR3aa: CASSQGVTNEKLFF; CDR3nt: TGTGCCAGCAGCCAGGGAGTAACTAATGAAAAACTGTTTTTT
abundance: -; d_gene: -; j_gene: TRBJ1-6; v_gene: TRBV7-2; CDR3aa: CASSTPVGGRGNSPLHF; CDR3nt: TGTGCCAGCAGCACGCCCGTGGGAGGGAGGGGTAATTCACCCCTCCACTTT
abundance: -; d_gene: TRBD2; j_gene: TRBJ2-5; v_gene: TRBV3-1/TRBV3-2; CDR3aa: CASSQGLGLAGVVQYF; CDR3nt: TGTGCCAGCAGCCAAGGGCTGGGACTAGCGGGAGTGGTCCAGTACTTC
abundance: -; d_gene: -; j_gene: TRBJ2-7; v_gene: TRBV27; CDR3aa: CASSLAGRAYEQYF; CDR3nt: TGTGCCAGCAGTTTAGCCGGCAGGGCCTACGAGCAGTACTTC
abundance: -; d_gene: -; j_gene: TRBJ2-5; v_gene: TRBV27; CDR3aa: CSAGLLAGETQYF; CDR3nt: TGTTCTGCCGGGTTACTTGCGGGAGAGACCCAGTACTTC
abundance: -; d_gene: -; j_gene: TRBJ1-1; v_gene: TRBV4-2; CDR3aa: CASSPGRQSNTEAFF; CDR3nt: TGTGCCAGCAGCCCCGGGCGACAGTCAAACACTGAAGCTTTCTTT
abundance: -; d_gene: -; j_gene: TRBJ1-1; v_gene: TRBV6-5; CDR3aa: CASIRVDTEAFF; CDR3nt: TGTGCCAGTATCAGGGTAGACACTGAAGCTTTCTTT
abundance: -; d_gene: -; j_gene: TRBJ2-7; v_gene: TRBV5-1; CDR3aa: CASSRSGEQYF; CDR3nt: TGCGCCAGCAGCCGGTCGGGCGAGCAGTACTTC
abundance: -; d_gene: -; j_gene: TRBJ1-4; v_gene: TRBV4-3; CDR3aa: CASSQAPLNEKLFF; CDR3nt: TGCGCCAGCAGCCAGGCGCCGCTTAATGAAAAACTGTTTTTT
abundance: -; d_gene: -; j_gene: TRBJ2-7; v_gene: TRBV12-3/TRBV12-4; CDR3aa: CASSVSDEQYF; CDR3nt: TGTGCCAGCAGTGTCTCGGACGAGCAGTACTTC
abundance: -; d_gene: -; j_gene: TRBJ2-2; v_gene: TRBV9; CDR3aa: CASSVVPPGPNTGELFF; CDR3nt: TGTGCCAGCAGCGTAGTTCCCCCGGGACCGAACACCGGGGAGCTGTTTTTT
abundance: once; d_gene: TRBD1; j_gene: TRBJ1-2; v_gene: TRBV7-9; CDR3aa: CASSHGTGPPNYGYTF; CDR3nt: TGTGCCAGCAGCCATGGGACAGGACCTCCCAACTATGGCTACACCTTC
abundance: once; d_gene: -; j_gene: TRBJ1-1; v_gene: TRBV5-1; CDR3aa: CASSLVAGSVNTEAFF; CDR3nt: TGCGCCAGCAGCTTGGTAGCGGGCAGCGTGAACACTGAAGCTTTCTTT
abundance: few; d_gene: TRBD2; j_gene: TRBJ2-1; v_gene: TRBV6-1; CDR3aa: CASSEVLAGYNEQFF; CDR3nt: TGTGCCAGCAGTGAAGTCCTAGCGGGCTACAATGAGCAGTTCTTC
abundance: -; d_gene: -; j_gene: TRBJ1-1; v_gene: TRBV5-6; CDR3aa: CASIGEVNTEAFF; CDR3nt: TGTGCCAGCATTGGGGAAGTGAACACTGAAGCTTTCTTT
abundance: -; d_gene: TRBD1; j_gene: TRBJ1-1; v_gene: TRBV6-6; CDR3aa: CASSYQGGANTEAFF; CDR3nt: TGTGCCAGCAGTTACCAGGGGGGGGCGAACACTGAAGCTTTCTTT
abundance: -; d_gene: -; j_gene: TRBJ1-6; v_gene: TRBV4-3; CDR3aa: CASSQGTDLNSPLHF; CDR3nt: TGCGCCAGCAGCCAAGGGACAGACCTTAATTCACCCCTCCACTTT
abundance: -; d_gene: -; j_gene: TRBJ1-1; v_gene: TRBV27; CDR3aa: CASRPRGGSGGTEAFF; CDR3nt: TGTGCCAGCAGACCCCGGGGTGGTTCGGGAGGCACTGAAGCTTTCTTT
abundance: -; d_gene: TRBD1; j_gene: TRBJ1-3; v_gene: TRBV25-1; CDR3aa: CASSDWTGRSGNTIYF; CDR3nt: TGTGCCAGCAGTGATTGGACAGGGCGCTCTGGAAACACCATATATTTT
abundance: few; d_gene: TRBD1; j_gene: TRBJ2-7; v_gene: TRBV18; CDR3aa: CASSPLTGAYEQYF; CDR3nt: TGTGCCAGCTCACCACTCACAGGGGCCTACGAGCAGTACTTC
abundance: -; d_gene: -; j_gene: TRBJ2-7; v_gene: TRBV6-5; CDR3aa: CASSYSKAWGYEQYF; CDR3nt: TGTGCCAGCAGTTACTCGAAGGCGTGGGGTTACGAGCAGTACTTC
abundance: -; d_gene: -; j_gene: TRBJ1-4; v_gene: TRBV5-6; CDR3aa: CASSLGAGRSSSGEKLFF; CDR3nt: TGTGCCAGCAGCTTGGGGGCCGGGAGAAGTTCCTCAGGGGAAAAACTGTTTTTT
abundance: -; d_gene: TRBD1; j_gene: TRBJ2-5; v_gene: TRBV7-8; CDR3aa: CASSYFQGATETQYF; CDR3nt: TGTGCCAGCAGCTATTTCCAGGGGGCCACAGAGACCCAGTACTTC
abundance: -; d_gene: TRBD2; j_gene: TRBJ2-1; v_gene: TRBV27; CDR3aa: CASRRLAGGSNEQFF; CDR3nt: TGTGCCAGCAGGAGACTAGCGGGAGGGTCGAATGAGCAGTTCTTC
abundance: -; d_gene: TRBD1; j_gene: TRBJ2-1; v_gene: TRBV28; CDR3aa: CASGPGQDYNEQFF; CDR3nt: TGTGCCAGCGGGCCAGGACAGGACTACAATGAGCAGTTCTTC
abundance: -; d_gene: TRBD2; j_gene: TRBJ2-7; v_gene: TRBV19; CDR3aa: CASSIGRAYEQYF; CDR3nt: TGTGCCAGTAGTATCGGGAGGGCCTACGAGCAGTACTTC
abundance: -; d_gene: -; j_gene: TRBJ1-2; v_gene: TRBV29-1; CDR3aa: CSVAPGDVYGYTF; CDR3nt: TGCAGCGTTGCTCCAGGGGATGTCTATGGCTACACCTTC
abundance: -; d_gene: TRBD1; j_gene: TRBJ1-2; v_gene: TRBV3-1/TRBV3-2; CDR3aa: CASSLAGDRDYGYTF; CDR3nt: TGTGCCAGCAGCCTCGCCGGGGACAGGGACTATGGCTACACCTTC
abundance: few; d_gene: -; j_gene: TRBJ2-1; v_gene: TRBV7-3; CDR3aa: CASSSQEGTFNEQFF; CDR3nt: TGTGCCAGCAGCTCCCAGGAGGGGACTTTCAATGAGCAGTTCTTC
abundance: -; d_gene: TRBD1; j_gene: TRBJ1-1; v_gene: TRBV27; CDR3aa: CASSRWTGETEAFF; CDR3nt: TGTGCCAGCAGCCGTTGGACAGGGGAGACTGAAGCTTTCTTT
abundance: -; d_gene: -; j_gene: TRBJ2-3; v_gene: TRBV5-1; CDR3aa: CATRRTASTDTQYF; CDR3nt: TGCGCCACCCGCAGGACAGCTAGCACAGATACGCAGTATTTT
abundance: -; d_gene: -; j_gene: TRBJ1-2; v_gene: TRBV2; CDR3aa: CASSEGGPYGYTF; CDR3nt: TGTGCCAGCAGTGAAGGGGGGCCCTATGGCTACACCTTC
abundance: once; d_gene: -; j_gene: TRBJ1-3; v_gene: TRBV7-9; CDR3aa: CASSDQTAVYGNTIYF; CDR3nt: TGTGCCAGCAGCGATCAAACAGCGGTATACGGAAACACCATATATTTT
abundance: once; d_gene: TRBD2; j_gene: TRBJ2-7; v_gene: TRBV25-1; CDR3aa: CASMRESSYEQYF; CDR3nt: TGTGCCAGCATGCGGGAGAGCTCCTACGAGCAGTACTTC
abundance: few; d_gene: -; j_gene: TRBJ2-1; v_gene: TRBV4-2; CDR3aa: CASSQDAVPYNEQFF; CDR3nt: TGTGCCAGCAGCCAAGACGCGGTCCCCTACAATGAGCAGTTCTTC
abundance: -; d_gene: -; j_gene: TRBJ1-4; v_gene: TRBV7-9; CDR3aa: CASRPEGPQNEKLFF; CDR3nt: TGTGCCAGCCGACCGGAGGGGCCACAGAATGAAAAACTGTTTTTT
abundance: -; d_gene: -; j_gene: TRBJ1-5; v_gene: TRBV18; CDR3aa: CASSQGSNQPQHF; CDR3nt: TGTGCCAGCTCACAGGGCAGTAATCAGCCCCAGCATTTT
abundance: -; d_gene: -; j_gene: TRBJ1-4; v_gene: TRBV4-3; CDR3aa: CASSRSGELFF; CDR3nt: TGCGCCAGCAGCCGGTCTGGGGAACTGTTTTTT
abundance: -; d_gene: -; j_gene: TRBJ2-3; v_gene: TRBV25-1; CDR3aa: CASGGSTDTQYF; CDR3nt: TGTGCCAGCGGGGGGTCCACAGATACGCAGTATTTT
abundance: once; d_gene: TRBD1; j_gene: TRBJ2-3; v_gene: TRBV5-1; CDR3aa: CASSYLGQGTLTSTDTQYF; CDR3nt: TGCGCCAGCAGCTACCTCGGACAGGGGACATTGACTAGCACAGATACGCAGTATTTT
abundance: -; d_gene: -; j_gene: TRBJ2-1; v_gene: TRBV5-1; CDR3aa: CASRAFYNEQFF; CDR3nt: TGCGCCAGCAGAGCCTTTTACAATGAGCAGTTCTTC